The 15 T cell receptor beta chains in this list originate from one sample, sequenced in a study of a mutant IDH1 vaccine in newly diagnosed glioma. Time point described: week 11, during vaccination. Alongside topical imiquimod, each dose of vaccine comprised 300 ug of mutant IDH1 20-mer peptide. These receptors' targets are unknown. TCRdb's copy holds only in-frame clones and misses some; the assay was immunoSEQ multiplex PCR. The sample records some 130,000 clones, over 75% being singletons. The sequenced sample was PBMCs, obtained from a glioma patient whose treatment included an IDH1 peptide vaccine. The receptors were sampled from a man in his forties or fifties with glioma.

This clone was detected only a few times. The V and J genes are TRBV2 and TRBJ2-1; 11 nucleotides match TRBD2. The germline V gene has CDR1 SNHLY and CDR2 FYNNEI. With 6 bases clipped from V and 3 bases from J, the junction kept 7 bases outside the gene matches. CDR3 length: 16 amino acids. For the CDR3, the DNA is TGTGCCAGCAGCCTCTCTAGCGGGGGGTTCTACAATGAGCAGTTCTTC. This codes for CASSLSSGGFYNEQFF.

This chain connects TRBV14 to TRBJ2-2, with D perhaps TRBD1 (5 bases). The CDR3 consists of 14 residues. Between the trimmed V and J ends, which lost 5 bases and 3 bases, there was a span of 10 bases. CDR1 is SGHDN, CDR2 FVKESK, per germline. The CDR3: CASSRARDTGELFF. The CDR3 DNA reads TGTGCCAGCAGCAGAGCCAGGGACACCGGGGAGCTGTTTTTT.

This chain links TRBV6-1 with TRBJ2-2; 10 nucleotides agree with TRBD1. CDR1 and CDR2 from the germline V gene are MNHNS and SASEGT. Trimming cost V 7 bases and J 4 bases; bases outside gene matches: 6. The CDR3 length is 15 residues. The CDR3 loop reads CASNPTGGGTGELFF. CDR3 DNA: TGTGCCAGCAATCCGACAGGGGGCGGCACCGGGGAGCTGTTTTTT.

The chain combines TRBV28 with TRBJ1-5; D remains unclear. The CDR3 extends over 18 amino acids. Trimming took 3 bases from V and 0 from J, leaving 18 bases between them. CDR1 and CDR2 from the germline V gene are MDHEN and SYDVKM. The CDR3 protein is CASSFRRPKVNSNQPQHF. CDR3 bases: TGTGCCAGCAGTTTTCGTCGCCCGAAAGTAAATAGCAATCAGCCCCAGCATTTT. Using reference TRBV28 and TRBJ1-5 for the parts outside the CDR3, the full variable domain is DVKVTQSSRYLVKRTGEKVFLECVQDMDHENMFWYRQDPGLGLRLIYFSYDVKMKEKGDIPEGYSVSREKKERFSLILESASTNQTSMYLCASSFRRPKVNSNQPQHFGDGTRLSIL.

On this clone itself: Other nucleotide sequences from this sample produce the same CDR3. The chain couples TRBV9 to TRBJ2-5, with 16 bases identical to TRBD2. Germline V gene lookup returns CDR1 SGDLS and CDR2 YYNGEE. Unmatched junction bases numbered 0, after V lost 2 bases and J lost 5 bases. The CDR3 contains 15 residues. CDR3 sequence reads: CASSVGLAGGETQYF. The CDR3 bases are TGTGCCAGCAGCGTGGGACTAGCGGGAGGGGAGACCCAGTACTTC.

This clone was counted a single time. V and J are TRBV4-3 and TRBJ2-5, with a weak D call TRBD2 (5 bases). The V and J ends lost 3 bases and 3 bases respectively, with 14 bases between them. CDR3 size: 15 residues. The germline V gene encodes CDR1 LGHNA and CDR2 YSLEER. The CDR3 here is CASSQEAASEETQYF. In nucleotides, the CDR3 is TGCGCCAGCAGCCAGGAGGCCGCCAGCGAAGAGACCCAGTACTTC.

On this clone itself: The same CDR3 also results from other DNA sequences found in this sample. The chain carries TRBV7-9 and TRBJ2-7, with D hard to call. Trimming left V 1 base short and J 2 bases short, with 6 bases between. Germline loops: CDR1 SEHNR, CDR2 FQNEAQ (reference sequence). This CDR3 is built from 13 residues. CDR3 DNA sequence: TGTGCCAGCAGCTTAGTAGGAACCTACGAGCAGTACTTC. Its protein is CASSLVGTYEQYF.

This sequence joins TRBV19 and TRBJ1-5; unclear D gene. The CDR3 is made up of 14 amino acids. Germline V gene sequence: CDR1 LNHDA, CDR2 SQIVND (reference sequence). The V gene lost 1 base and the J gene lost 4 bases, with 8 bases spanning the gap. CDR3 in DNA: TGTGCCAGTAGTATAGTTGGCGAGAATCAGCCCCAGCATTTT. Amino acid sequence: CASSIVGENQPQHF.

The gene calls are TRBV6-5 and TRBJ2-4; TRBD2 aligns across 9 bases. Germline assignment: CDR1 MNHEY and CDR2 SVGAGI. This CDR3 region has 14 residues. J gave up 12 bases and V 2 bases, and 8 bases lay outside the gene matches. CDR3 residues: CASSYMSREGHQYF. In DNA, the CDR3 is TGTGCCAGCAGTTACATGTCGCGGGAGGGCCATCAGTACTTC.

The rearrangement links TRBV7-9 to TRBJ1-1; D may be TRBD1 (6 bases). The length of the CDR3 is 17 residues. With 4 bases removed from V and 0 bases from J, the gap between germline ends came to 18 bases. Per the germline V gene, CDR1 is SEHNR and CDR2 is FQNEAQ (reference sequence). The CDR3 reads CASSYPSGGSMNTEAFF. In DNA form, the CDR3 reads TGTGCCAGCAGCTACCCCTCGGGGGGCTCTATGAACACTGAAGCTTTCTTT.

This clone was observed once. The CDR3 loop reads CASSFGGVGEKLFF. As DNA, the CDR3 is TGTGCCAGCAGTTTCGGAGGGGTTGGGGAAAAACTGTTTTTT. The rearrangement joins TRBV28 to TRBJ1-4, with a weak D call TRBD1 (5 bases). The germline V and J ends were trimmed by 3 bases and 8 bases, with 13 bases remaining between them. The CDR3 totals 14 residues. Germline V lookup: CDR1 MDHEN, CDR2 SYDVKM.

DNA for the CDR3: TGTGCCAGCAGCGTTAGCGGGAGGGCGGGGAATGAGCAGTTCTTC. Its protein product is CASSVSGRAGNEQFF. The V call is TRBV9, the J call TRBJ2-1; 11 nucleotides agree with TRBD2. Trimming removed 2 bases from V and 7 bases from J; junction bases left unmatched: 5. Germline assignment: CDR1 SGDLS and CDR2 YYNGEE. The CDR3 is 15 amino acids. Full variable domain (remainder filled in from reference TRBV9 and TRBJ2-1): DSGVTQTPKHLITATGQRVTLRCSPRSGDLSVYWYQQSLDQGLQFLIQYYNGEERAKGNILERFSAQQFPDLHSELNLSSLELGDSALYFCASSVSGRAGNEQFFGPGTRLTVL.

Of note for this clone: The junction shows a germline mismatch at one end, possibly a read error. V and J are TRBV7-7 and TRBJ2-5; D could derive from TRBD1 or TRBD2 (5 bases each). The CDR3 sequence is 15 residues long. Germline V lookup: CDR1 SSHAT, CDR2 FNYEAQ (reference sequence). The CDR3 DNA reads as TGTGCTAGCAGCTTAGCTGGGGGAATTGGGGAGACCCAGTACTTC. Translating it yields CASSLAGGIGETQYF.

V is TRBV11-2 and J is TRBJ2-1, with D perhaps matching TRBD2 (6 bases). This CDR3 is 16 amino acids long. The V end lost 4 bases, the J end lost 0 bases, and 13 bases lay between the germline ends. CDR1 is SGHAT, CDR2 FQNNGV, per germline. CDR3 loop: CASSSYSGVSYNEQFF. CDR3 DNA: TGTGCCAGCAGCTCCTATAGCGGAGTCTCCTACAATGAGCAGTTCTTC.

This chain connects TRBV30 to TRBJ2-1; D might be TRBD2 (5 bases). CDR3 size: 14 residues. The V gene lost 1 base and the J gene lost 4 bases, with 11 bases spanning the gap. Looked up from germline, CDR1 is GTSNPN and CDR2 is SVGIG (reference sequence). The CDR3 nucleotides read TGTGCCTGGAGTGGGGAGCGCCTATACAATGAGCAGTTCTTC. Residues: CAWSGERLYNEQFF.